This T cell receptor (beta chain) was sequenced in a study of regulatory T cells in long-lasting Graves disease. Study at large: The definition of persistent Graves' disease was over 5 years of antithyroid drugs with positive TSH receptor antibodies.

Germline V gene lookup returns CDR1 MDHEN and CDR2 SYDVKM. This CDR3 has 14 residues. V shed 6 bases and J 2 bases; nucleotides not matched to a gene: 5. To note about this clonotype: Its antigen is unidentified.

Study-wide results and limits: Researchers reported studying only peripheral blood, not thyroid tissue. Newly diagnosed patients had higher TCR diversity than persistent Graves' patients did. With persistent disease, TRBV28, TRBJ1-2 and TRBJ2-5 were the favored segments.

Arm-PCR of CDR3 regions and iRepertoire HTBI primers were the basis on which TCR beta libraries were built. One entry per CDR3 protein, called by TCRdb with MiXCR from the multiplex PCR reads. The profile covers 650,000 to 700,000 distinct CDR3 sequences, with around 30% appearing a single time and under 50% taken by the ten largest. Noted time point: persistent/refractory GD, antithyroid drugs over 5 years with positive TRAb. PBMC-extracted RNA yielded the TCR library. V usage is TRBV28 and J usage is TRBJ2-7; 9 nucleotides line up with TRBD1. This receptor was identified in a female donor with Graves disease. This sample comprised peripheral blood mononuclear cells (PBMCs), obtained when the disease was refractory, from a patient treated with antithyroid drugs. CDR3: CASRSTGGPYEQYF. Here the CDR3 DNA reads TGTGCCAGCAGATCTACAGGGGGCCCCTACGAGCAGTACTTC.